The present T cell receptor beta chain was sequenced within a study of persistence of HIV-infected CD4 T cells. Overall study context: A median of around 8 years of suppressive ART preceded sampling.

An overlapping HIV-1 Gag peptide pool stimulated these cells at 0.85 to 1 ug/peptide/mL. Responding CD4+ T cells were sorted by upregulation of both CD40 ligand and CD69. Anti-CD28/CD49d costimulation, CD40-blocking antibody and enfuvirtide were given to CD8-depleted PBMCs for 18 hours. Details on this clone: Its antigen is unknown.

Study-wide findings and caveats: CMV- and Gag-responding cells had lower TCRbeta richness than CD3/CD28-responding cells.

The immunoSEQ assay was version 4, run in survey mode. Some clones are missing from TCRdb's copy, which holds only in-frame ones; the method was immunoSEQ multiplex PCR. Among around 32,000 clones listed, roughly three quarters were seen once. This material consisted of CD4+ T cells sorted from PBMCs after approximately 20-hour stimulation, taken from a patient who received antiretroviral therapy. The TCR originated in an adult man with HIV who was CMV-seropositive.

The CDR3 DNA reads TGCAGCGTTCCCCGAGGTGGCAGGGGGCAAAACTATGGCTACACCTTC. It yields the protein CSVPRGGRGQNYGYTF. This rearrangement joins TRBV29-1 to TRBJ1-2, with 8 nucleotides matching TRBD1. Germline CDR1 is SQVTM and CDR2 is ANQGSEA. V lost 5 bases to trimming and J lost 2 bases; unmatched junction nucleotides: 13. CDR3 size: 16 residues.